The 10 T cell receptor beta chains below were found in one sample sequenced in a study of T cell repertoires in cytomegalovirus infection. Each CDR3 protein gets one entry after TCRdb re-called the reads with MiXCR. The table has around 450,000 distinct CDR3 sequences, approximately 31% seen once. Sequencing was carried out using PBMCs. These receptors all come from a human donor in good health (CMV status not recorded). Some clones in this sample may be carry-over from other donors' samples.

The rearrangement joins TRBV4-3 to TRBJ1-5; perhaps TRBD1 as D (6 bases). V was cut by 4 bases and J by 1 base, with 20 bases left in between. The CDR3 has 18 amino acids. In germline, CDR1 is LGHNA, CDR2 YSLEER. Here the CDR3 reads CASSPETTGLGSNQPQHF. CDR3 in DNA: TGCGCCAGCAGCCCCGAAACCACAGGGCTGGGGAGCAATCAGCCCCAGCATTTT.

CDR3 nucleotides: TGTGCCAGCACCCCGACAGGGATAACCGCTGAAGCTTTCTTT. This codes for CASTPTGITAEAFF. The V and J genes are TRBV11-2 and TRBJ1-1, with 7 nucleotides matching TRBD1. This CDR3 has 14 residues. Unmatched junction bases numbered 11, after V lost 7 bases and J lost 6 bases. The V gene's germline CDR1 is SGHAT and CDR2 FQNNGV.

The rearrangement joins TRBV24-1 to TRBJ1-5, with 9 positions matching TRBD1. The CDR3 loop spans 16 amino acids. The V gene end was trimmed by 4 bases and the J gene end by 3 bases; junction bases not matched to a gene: 6. Germline CDR1 KGHDR, CDR2 SFDVKD. CDR3 in DNA: TGTGCCACCAGTGAAGGTGGGACAGGGCCCAATCAGCCCCAGCATTTT. As protein: CATSEGGTGPNQPQHF.

The rearrangement joins TRBV5-6 to TRBJ2-7; D may correspond to TRBD1 or TRBD2 (5 bases each). The CDR3 is made up of 14 amino acids. The V gene's germline CDR1 is SGHDT and CDR2 YYEEEE. Trimming removed 4 bases at V and 5 bases at J, with 16 bases between. The CDR3, as DNA: TGTGCCAGCAGCCCCGGGACGGCCAAGCACGAGCAGTACTTC. Translated, it gives CASSPGTAKHEQYF.

The chain employs TRBV7-2 and TRBJ2-4; D tentatively reads TRBD1 or TRBD2 (7 bases each). CDR1 SGHTA and CDR2 FQGNSA come from the germline V gene. The CDR3 consists of 18 residues. Trimming pared 1 base from V and 1 base from J, leaving 17 bases between. The CDR3 region is CASSLGGRQGGAKNIQYF. The DNA for the CDR3 is TGTGCCAGCAGCTTAGGAGGTCGACAGGGAGGGGCCAAAAACATTCAGTACTTC.

This rearrangement joins TRBV18 to TRBJ2-5, with D perhaps matching TRBD1 or TRBD2 (5 bases each). V shed 2 bases and J shed 5 bases, with 15 bases lying between them. CDR1 KGHSH and CDR2 LQKENI come from the germline V gene. The CDR3 sequence is 15 residues long. The CDR3 DNA follows: TGTGCCAGCTCACCAATTGGGACGGCCCTGGAGACCCAGTACTTC. This sequence encodes CASSPIGTALETQYF. Combining the CDR3 with reference TRBV18 and TRBJ2-5 gives the whole variable domain NAGVMQNPRHLVRRRGQEARLRCSPMKGHSHVYWYRQLPEEGLKFMVYLQKENIIDESGMPKERFSAEFPKEGPSILRIQQVVRGDSAAYFCASSPIGTALETQYFGPGTRLLVL.

In its sample, this clonotype was seen once. Sequence at one end of the junction differs from germline and may be a read error. V is TRBV7-9 and J is TRBJ1-2; D gene ambiguous. There are 13 residues in the CDR3. Germline V gene sequence: CDR1 SEHNR, CDR2 FQNEAQ (reference sequence). CDR3 sequence (DNA): TGTGCCAGCAGCTTAGCAGATGGGTATGGCTACATCTTC. Protein product: CASSLADGYGYIF.

This clonotype came up many times. V usage is TRBV7-2 and J usage is TRBJ1-1; no clear D gene. The CDR3 covers 13 residues. Germline CDR1 reads SGHTA; CDR2 reads FQGNSA. V shed 3 bases and J shed 1 base, with 6 bases lying between them. CDR3 nucleotide sequence: TGTGCCAGCAGCTTCAGCTCGAACACTGAAGCTTTCTTT. It translates to CASSFSSNTEAFF.

The chain links TRBV7-9 to TRBJ2-3, with D possibly being TRBD1 or TRBD2 (5 bases each). The CDR3 has 15 residues. Per the germline V gene, CDR1 is SEHNR and CDR2 is FQNEAQ (reference sequence). Trimming stripped 3 bases from V and 1 base from J, with 11 bases between. The CDR3 spells CASSFGTGRTDTQYF. In DNA, the CDR3 is TGTGCCAGCAGCTTTGGTACGGGGCGCACAGATACGCAGTATTTT.

V is TRBV19 and J is TRBJ1-2; no definite D call. V was pared by 1 base and J by 4 bases, with 10 bases between. The CDR3 spans 14 residues. In germline, CDR1 is LNHDA, CDR2 SQIVND (reference sequence). Here the CDR3 DNA reads TGTGCCAGTAGTATAGGTCAGACCGTCTATGGCTACACCTTC. Its translation: CASSIGQTVYGYTF. Full variable domain (missing parts from reference TRBV19 and TRBJ1-2): DGGITQSPKYLFRKEGQNVTLSCEQNLNHDAMYWYRQDPGQGLRLIYYSQIVNDFQKGDIAEGYSVSREKKESFPLTVTSAQKNPTAFYLCASSIGQTVYGYTFGSGTRLTVV.